Listed below are T cell receptor beta chains from one sample, sequenced in a study of Ad26.COV2.S vaccination and SARS-CoV-2 variants. TCRdb's table, derived via immunoSEQ multiplex PCR, lists solely in-frame clones and lacks some. The data hold roughly 700,000 clones, with roughly 90% observed a single time. The source was peripheral blood, collected in a trial of Ad26.COV2.S vaccine versus placebo. The receptor set was obtained from a person between 18 and 60 years old who received the Ad26.COV2.S COVID-19 vaccine or a placebo. Each CDR3 is given with its conserved first and last residue. A D gene is named only where the DNA matches it firmly. Size tells how often a clone was seen (once, few, many) or the class of an expanded clone, and some rows leave it out.

TRBV30	-	-	TRBJ2-2	CAWGRSLSGELFF	TGTGCCTGGGGCCGGTCCCTATCCGGGGAGCTGTTTTTT
TRBV21-1	-	-	TRBJ2-1	CASSTLPRTSGGAKQFF	TGTGCCAGCAGCACTCTCCCGCGGACTAGCGGGGGGGCAAAGCAGTTCTTC
TRBV12-3/TRBV12-4	-	-	TRBJ2-1	CASSKWGDNEQFF	TGTGCCAGCAGCAAGTGGGGGGACAATGAGCAGTTCTTC
TRBV27	-	-	TRBJ1-1	CASSLFWGTEAFF	TGTGCCAGCAGCCTCTTCTGGGGAACTGAAGCTTTCTTT
TRBV9	-	-	TRBJ1-3	CASSVGSLSGNTIYF	TGTGCCAGCAGCGTGGGCAGCCTCTCTGGAAACACCATATATTTT
TRBV7-9	-	-	TRBJ1-3	CASSPALGGTGNTIYF	TGTGCCAGCAGCCCCGCACTGGGGGGGACTGGAAACACCATATATTTT
TRBV18	-	-	TRBJ2-2	CASSPPSVTGELFF	TGTGCCAGCTCACCACCGTCGGTCACCGGGGAGCTGTTTTTT
TRBV12-3/TRBV12-4	-	-	TRBJ1-1	CASSTGHRLGF	TGTGCCAGCAGTACGGGACACCGGTTAGGCTTT
TRBV5-1	-	-	TRBJ2-7	CASSLDVLSYEQYF	TGCGCCAGCAGCTTGGACGTGCTGTCCTACGAGCAGTACTTC
TRBV7-2	-	-	TRBJ1-2	CASGPNTYGYTF	TGTGCCAGCGGACCTAACACCTATGGCTACACCTTC
TRBV7-3	TRBD2	-	TRBJ2-3	CASSLLPAGADTQYF	TGTGCCAGCAGCTTACTCCCAGCGGGGGCAGATACGCAGTATTTT
TRBV5-1	-	-	TRBJ2-4	CASSLTGEGAAKNIQYF	TGCGCCAGCAGCTTGACAGGGGAGGGGGCGGCCAAAAACATTCAGTACTTC
TRBV6-5	-	-	TRBJ2-5	CASMPSPTQETQYF	TGTGCCAGCATGCCCAGTCCTACCCAAGAGACCCAGTACTTC
TRBV10-2	-	-	TRBJ2-7	CASTPRWGDEQYF	TGCGCCAGCACCCCCCGGTGGGGAGACGAGCAGTACTTC
TRBV25-1	TRBD1	-	TRBJ2-5	CASSPPDRVLVGQETQYF	TGTGCCAGCAGTCCCCCCGACAGGGTGCTAGTGGGGCAAGAGACCCAGTACTTC
TRBV11-2	TRBD1	-	TRBJ2-5	CASTFGQARETQYF	TGTGCCAGCACCTTCGGACAGGCACGAGAGACCCAGTACTTC
TRBV29-1	TRBD2	-	TRBJ2-3	CSSGGESTDTQYF	TGCAGCTCGGGGGGGGAGAGCACAGATACGCAGTATTTT
TRBV9	-	-	TRBJ1-2	CASSVEGKWASGYTF	TGTGCCAGCAGCGTAGAAGGAAAATGGGCCTCGGGCTACACCTTC
TRBV25-1	TRBD2	-	TRBJ2-1	CASSEFRTSGGNEQFF	TGTGCCAGCAGTGAATTCCGGACTAGCGGGGGGAATGAGCAGTTCTTC
TRBV7-6	-	once	TRBJ2-2	CASSPGARNGGELFF	TGTGCCAGCAGTCCAGGAGCGCGGAACGGCGGGGAGCTGTTTTTT
TRBV30	-	-	TRBJ2-1	CAWSVPLGPPGQFF	TGTGCCTGGAGTGTACCGCTTGGGCCCCCAGGGCAGTTCTTC
TRBV25-1	-	-	TRBJ1-2	CASSEYGGANYGYTF	TGTGCCAGCAGTGAATATGGGGGGGCTAACTATGGCTACACCTTC
TRBV5-6	-	-	TRBJ2-7	CASSWGVSSYEQYF	TGTGCCAGCAGCTGGGGAGTTTCCTCCTACGAGCAGTACTTC
TRBV6-5	-	-	TRBJ2-5	CASSYSQGQETQYF	TGTGCCAGCAGTTACTCCCAGGGCCAAGAGACCCAGTACTTC
TRBV30	-	-	TRBJ1-5	CAWSSSGGVFQPQHF	TGTGCCTGGAGCTCCTCGGGAGGGGTATTCCAGCCCCAGCATTTT
TRBV27	TRBD1	-	TRBJ1-6	CASSLFASRDRDSPLHF	TGTGCCAGCAGTTTATTCGCGAGCCGGGACAGAGATTCACCCCTCCACTTT
TRBV3-1/TRBV3-2	TRBD1	-	TRBJ2-5	CASSQEGTGQETQYF	TGTGCCAGCAGCCAAGAGGGGACAGGCCAAGAGACCCAGTACTTC
TRBV10-1	-	once	TRBJ2-5	CASSESRGQETQYF	TGCGCCAGCAGTGAGTCCCGGGGCCAAGAGACCCAGTACTTC
TRBV2	-	-	TRBJ1-1	CASSGGGDTEAFF	TGTGCCAGCAGTGGAGGGGGGGACACTGAAGCTTTCTTT
TRBV5-1	-	-	TRBJ2-7	CASSLSSEQYF	TGCGCCAGCAGCTTATCGAGCGAGCAGTACTTC
TRBV10-3	TRBD1	-	TRBJ1-4	CAISVGDSLNEKLFF	TGTGCCATCAGTGTGGGGGACAGTCTTAATGAAAAACTGTTTTTT
TRBV7-9	TRBD1	-	TRBJ2-5	CASSSPPLRQGIETQYF	TGTGCCAGCAGCTCCCCGCCCCTTCGACAGGGGATAGAGACCCAGTACTTC
TRBV29-1	TRBD2	once	TRBJ2-5	CSVEAGEETQYF	TGCAGCGTGGAAGCGGGGGAAGAGACCCAGTACTTC
TRBV23-1	-	-	TRBJ1-1	CASSQSRRHNTEAFF	TGCGCCAGCAGTCAATCTCGACGGCACAACACTGAAGCTTTCTTT
TRBV2	-	few	TRBJ1-5	CASSYGGGITSGNQPQHF	TGTGCCAGCAGTTACGGGGGGGGAATTACTAGTGGCAATCAGCCCCAGCATTTT
TRBV6-5	-	-	TRBJ1-1	CASSSRGIRSTEAFF	TGTGCCAGCAGTTCGAGGGGGATTAGATCCACTGAAGCTTTCTTT
TRBV10-3	TRBD2	-	TRBJ2-2	CAIGGGAGTGELFF	TGTGCCATCGGGGGAGGGGCCGGCACCGGGGAGCTGTTTTTT
TRBV4-2	-	few	TRBJ1-1	CASSQDFGGGNTEAFF	TGTGCCAGCAGCCAAGATTTCGGGGGAGGAAACACTGAAGCTTTCTTT
TRBV4-3	TRBD1	-	TRBJ2-5	CASSQAWTGKTTQYF	TGCGCCAGCAGCCAGGCTTGGACAGGGAAAACGACCCAGTACTTC
TRBV28	TRBD1	-	TRBJ1-1	CASSLGTGGVIGAFF	TGTGCCAGCAGTTTGGGGACAGGGGGCGTTATCGGAGCTTTCTTT
TRBV7-2	-	-	TRBJ1-1	CASSSGPMNTEAFF	TGTGCCAGCAGCTCGGGACCTATGAACACTGAAGCTTTCTTT
TRBV14	-	-	TRBJ1-5	CASSQDPGGNQPQHF	TGTGCCAGCAGCCAAGACCCCGGGGGGAATCAGCCCCAGCATTTT
TRBV2	TRBD1	once	TRBJ2-7	CASSRHGDRAYEQYF	TGTGCCAGCAGTCGCCATGGGGACAGGGCCTACGAGCAGTACTTC
TRBV2	-	once	TRBJ2-5	CASTGRSRETQYF	TGTGCCAGCACGGGGAGATCAAGGGAGACCCAGTACTTC
TRBV6-6	TRBD1	-	TRBJ1-3	CASSWDSSGNTIYF	TGTGCCAGCAGTTGGGACAGCTCAGGGAACACCATATATTTT
TRBV7-2	-	-	TRBJ1-1	CASSLLGYRNTEAFF	TGTGCCAGCAGCTTACTTGGATATCGGAACACTGAAGCTTTCTTT
TRBV4-3	TRBD2	-	TRBJ2-2	CASSLERGAGELFF	TGCGCCAGCAGCCTGGAACGGGGGGCCGGGGAGCTGTTTTTT
TRBV4-3	-	-	TRBJ2-2	CASSQGTGFANTGELFF	TGCGCCAGCAGCCAAGGTACAGGATTTGCGAACACCGGGGAGCTGTTTTTT
TRBV7-9	-	-	TRBJ2-2	CASSLGDTYTGELFF	TGTGCCAGCAGCTTAGGGGACACCTACACCGGGGAGCTGTTTTTT
TRBV19	-	-	TRBJ1-5	CASSILKGSQPQHF	TGTGCCAGTAGTATATTGAAAGGGAGTCAGCCCCAGCATTTT